The 12 T cell receptor beta chains below come from one sample, sequenced in a study of sequential checkpoint blockade in melanoma. Stated treatment: randomized to nivolumab then ipilimumab (arm A) or the reverse (arm B). Using immunoSEQ multiplex PCR, the repertoire was profiled, and TCRdb retains in-frame clones only, with some absent. The table records fewer than 15,000 clones, less than 75% of them present only once. The specimen was CD8+ T cells sorted from blood (inferred from file names), collected from a patient given nivolumab and ipilimumab in sequence. All receptors derive from a human donor with melanoma.

This clone was counted once. This chain connects TRBV2 to TRBJ1-1, with 8 bases lining up with TRBD1. CDR3 length: 13 amino acids. V lost 1 base, J lost 7 bases, and 2 bases stayed unmatched. Germline-derived CDR1 and CDR2 are SNHLY and FYNNEI. The chain's CDR3 is CASSEGTGYEAFF. The CDR3 nucleotides are TGTGCCAGCAGTGAAGGGACAGGGTATGAAGCTTTCTTT.

The CDR3 loop reads CASSEATGTGGAKGYTF. CDR3 DNA sequence: TGTGCCAGCAGTGAAGCCACCGGGACAGGGGGCGCGAAAGGCTACACCTTC. The chain combines TRBV6-1 with TRBJ1-2; 12 bases fit TRBD1. The CDR3 is 17 amino acids. J was trimmed by 8 bases and V by 0 bases; bases with no gene match: 10. Germline V lookup: CDR1 MNHNS, CDR2 SASEGT.

V is TRBV30 and J is TRBJ2-2; 8 nucleotides agree with TRBD2. Trimming cost V 6 bases and J 6 bases; bases outside gene matches: 12. The V gene's germline CDR1 is GTSNPN and CDR2 SVGIG (reference sequence). The CDR3 sequence is 15 residues long. The CDR3 DNA reads as TGTGCCTGCCAAGGGGGACTAGGGGGGCCCGGGGAGCTGTTTTTT. It yields the protein CACQGGLGGPGELFF.

This chain uses TRBV2 with TRBJ2-1; a possible D gene is TRBD1 (5 bases). The ends were cut back, 4 bases at V and 8 bases at J, with 15 bases in the middle. The germline CDR1 and CDR2 sequences are SNHLY and FYNNEI. The CDR3 contains 14 residues. The CDR3 coding sequence is TGTGCCAGCAGTGGGGTCAGGGCAGGGCATGAGCAGTTCTTC. Amino acid sequence: CASSGVRAGHEQFF.

As DNA, the CDR3 is TGTGCGGCAAACGGTCCCGGGACTAGCTCCTACGAGCAGTACTTC. Amino acids: CAANGPGTSSYEQYF. The V gene is TRBV2, the J gene TRBJ2-7; 8 positions agree with TRBD2. The CDR3 sequence is 15 residues long. Per germline, CDR1 SNHLY and CDR2 FYNNEI.

The chain uses TRBV6-6 and TRBJ1-6; D possibly corresponds to TRBD1 (6 bases). This CDR3 has 14 residues. CDR1 and CDR2 from the germline V gene are MNHNY and SVGAGI (reference sequence). Trimming removed 2 bases from V and 7 bases from J, with 9 bases in between. CDR3 DNA: TGTGCCAGCAGTTACGTACAGGGAAATTCACCCCTCCACTTT. Residues: CASSYVQGNSPLHF.

The V gene is TRBV7-8, the J gene TRBJ2-5, with TRBD2 identical over 9 bases. The V and J ends lost 1 base and 4 bases, in that order; junction bases with no gene match: 7. Germline CDR1 reads SGHVS; CDR2 reads FQNEAQ. This CDR3 region has 16 residues. The CDR3 DNA sequence: TGTGCCAGCAGCTTAGTAGTCCTAGCGGGACTAGAGACCCAGTACTTC. This sequence encodes CASSLVVLAGLETQYF.

By frequency in the sample, this clone is large. V is TRBV12-5 and J is TRBJ1-4; tentative D call: TRBD1 (5 bases). Germline values: CDR1 LGHNT, CDR2 FRNRAP. Trimming took 2 bases from V and 0 from J, leaving 13 bases between them. This CDR3 region has 17 residues. DNA of the CDR3: TGTGCTAGTGGTTTGACGTTGGGGCCAGCAACTAATGAAAAACTGTTTTTT. Its protein product is CASGLTLGPATNEKLFF.

CDR3 protein: CASSEPTQGFYSPLHF. CDR3 DNA: TGTGCCAGCAGTGAACCAACACAGGGTTTTTATTCACCCCTCCACTTT. The rearrangement joins TRBV6-1 to TRBJ1-6; D is perhaps TRBD1 (6 bases). V lost 2 bases to trimming and J lost 8 bases, with 16 bases between them. CDR1 MNHNS and CDR2 SASEGT come from the germline V gene. This CDR3 is 16 amino acids long.

V is TRBV15 and J is TRBJ2-3; TRBD2 is a possible D gene (7 bases). Trimming stripped 0 bases from V and 3 bases from J, with 19 bases between. The CDR3 is made up of 18 amino acids. The germline V gene encodes CDR1 LNHNV and CDR2 YYDKDF (reference sequence). Written as DNA, the CDR3 is TGTGCCACCAGCAGAGATAGGGAGGGGGGGTCAGAAACAGATACGCAGTATTTT. Residues: CATSRDREGGSETDTQYF.

The chain combines TRBV28 with TRBJ2-7; D is perhaps TRBD1 (5 bases). The CDR3 runs to 13 residues. The germline CDR1 and CDR2 sequences are MDHEN and SYDVKM. Deletions cut 7 bases from V and 1 base from J, with 11 bases between. CDR3 DNA: TGTGCCAGCACCGAGGACACGTCCTACGAGCAGTACTTC. Amino acid sequence: CASTEDTSYEQYF.

The genes are TRBV28 and TRBJ2-7; TRBD1 matches 10 bases. Germline CDR1 reads MDHEN; CDR2 reads SYDVKM. CDR3 length: 16 amino acids. The J segment lost 2 bases and the V segment lost 6 bases, leaving 10 bases of the junction unmatched. The CDR3 DNA reads as TGTGCCAGCAGCCGTTTGGGACAGGGGTGGACCTACGAGCAGTACTTC. This sequence encodes CASSRLGQGWTYEQYF.